A single sample gave rise to the 30 T cell receptor beta chains below, sequenced in a study of OX40 agonist ivuxolimab in advanced cancers. Library preparation used the immunoSEQ multiplex PCR assay. Imported from immuneACCESS, the table was reduced by TCRdb to in-frame sequences with V and J called. These copies leave out some clones; in studies compared against another copy, an unresolved V gene accounts for under half, and the cause of the remainder is not known. The sample records 25,000 to 35,000 clones, 86% of which are singletons. Of the sample, 25% falls within the top ten clones. The sample consisted of CD4+ or CD8+ T cells sorted from blood, taken in a trial of the OX40 agonist ivuxolimab. The receptors derive from an adult with an advanced solid tumor such as melanoma, head and neck, liver or kidney cancer.

V and J are TRBV4-1 and TRBJ2-7; tentative D call: TRBD2 (5 bases). CDR3 length: 15 amino acids. The ends were cut back, 0 bases at V and 5 bases at J, with 14 bases in the middle. Germline V CDR1 and CDR2: MGHRA, YSYEKL. The CDR3 region has the DNA TGCGCCAGCAGCCAAGATGGGTGGACTCGCAACGAGCAGTACTTC. Protein product: CASSQDGWTRNEQYF.

V is TRBV9 and J is TRBJ2-1; 8 bases map to TRBD2. V lost 1 base to trimming and J lost 0 bases; unmatched junction nucleotides: 3. Per germline, CDR1 SGDLS and CDR2 YYNGEE. The CDR3 totals 16 residues. CDR3 in amino acids: CASSVIGRASYNEQFF. DNA for the CDR3: TGTGCCAGCAGCGTAATCGGGAGGGCCTCCTACAATGAGCAGTTCTTC.

The chain uses TRBV5-6 and TRBJ1-4; D call uncertain. The ends were cut back, 2 bases at V and 2 bases at J, with 7 bases in the middle. In germline, CDR1 is SGHDT, CDR2 YYEEEE. The CDR3 covers 14 residues. The CDR3 is CASSLGGTNEKLFF. The DNA of the CDR3 is TGTGCCAGCAGCTTAGGCGGGACTAATGAAAAACTGTTTTTT. The variable domain in full, completed from reference TRBV5-6 and TRBJ1-4, reads DAGVTQSPTHLIKTRGQQVTLRCSPKSGHDTVSWYQQALGQGPQFIFQYYEEEERQRGNFPDRFSGHQFPNYSSELNVNALLLGDSALYLCASSLGGTNEKLFFGSGTQLSVL.

The sample holds one count of this clone. The chain has TRBV9 and TRBJ2-5, with 8 bases that match TRBD2. The CDR3 runs 18 residues. In germline, CDR1 is SGDLS, CDR2 YYNGEE. The trim removed 0 bases at V and 4 bases at J, leaving 14 bases unmatched. This chain's CDR3 is CASSVGPGGATPGETQYF. DNA for the CDR3: TGTGCCAGCAGCGTAGGGCCCGGGGGGGCCACCCCAGGAGAGACCCAGTACTTC.

The gene calls are TRBV5-1 and TRBJ2-2; D is perhaps TRBD2 (6 bases). Trimming removed 4 bases from V and 2 bases from J, with 15 bases in between. Germline assignment: CDR1 SGHRS and CDR2 YFSETQ. The CDR3 length is 16 residues. DNA for the CDR3: TGCGCCAGCAGCCTCGGGGACTCAATAAACACCGGGGAGCTGTTTTTT. Encoded protein: CASSLGDSINTGELFF.

CDR3 loop: CASSEGQGSLYSNQPQHF. CDR3 DNA: TGTGCCAGCAGTGAAGGACAGGGTTCCCTTTATAGCAATCAGCCCCAGCATTTT. This chain links TRBV2 with TRBJ1-5, with 7 bases matching TRBD1. Germline CDR1 SNHLY, CDR2 FYNNEI. This CDR3 spans 18 amino acids. V trimming: 1 base; J trimming: 0 bases; junction bases outside the gene matches: 9.

In its sample, this clone was seen once. The chain has TRBV5-5 and TRBJ1-2; a possible D gene is TRBD1 (6 bases). The CDR3 runs to 14 residues. Trimming took off 4 bases at V and 0 bases at J, with 10 bases between the two ends. Per the germline V gene, CDR1 is SGHKS and CDR2 is YYEKEE (reference sequence). The CDR3 region is CASSPEGANYGYTF. CDR3 DNA sequence: TGTGCCAGCAGCCCCGAGGGGGCTAACTATGGCTACACCTTC.

The gene calls are TRBV28 and TRBJ2-7; 15 bases match TRBD2. The CDR3 consists of 17 residues. Germline V gives CDR1 MDHEN, CDR2 SYDVKM. Losses at the gene ends were 4 bases for V and 4 bases for J; bases not matched to a gene: 8. Written as DNA, the CDR3 is TGTGCCAGCAGTTCTCCCGGGACTAGCGGGAGGTGGTACGAGCAGTACTTC. Residues: CASSSPGTSGRWYEQYF.

The rearrangement uses TRBV27 and TRBJ2-7; weak D call: TRBD1 (6 bases). Germline V gene lookup returns CDR1 MNHEY and CDR2 SMNVEV (reference sequence). The CDR3 has 16 amino acids. V was trimmed by 0 bases and J by 1 base, leaving 13 bases between them. The CDR3: CASSLSIGDKSYEQYF. CDR3 nucleotides: TGTGCCAGCAGTTTATCGATAGGGGACAAGTCCTACGAGCAGTACTTC.

The chain is built from TRBV7-9 and TRBJ2-1; tentative D call: TRBD2 (6 bases). The germline V gene encodes CDR1 SEHNR and CDR2 FQNEAQ (reference sequence). The CDR3 loop spans 12 amino acids. V lost 5 bases and J lost 13, with 15 bases in between. Here the CDR3 DNA reads TGTGCCAGCAGCCAGGGACTCAGGGAACAGTTCTTC. Protein sequence: CASSQGLREQFF. Variable domain in full (rest from reference TRBV7-9 and TRBJ2-1): DTGVSQNPRHKITKRGQNVTFRCDPISEHNRLYWYRQTLGQGPEFLTYFQNEAQLEKSRLLSDRFSAERPKGSFSTLEIQRTEQGDSAMYLCASSQGLREQFFGPGTRLTVL.

V is TRBV7-9 and J is TRBJ2-2; 8 bases line up with TRBD2. Germline V gene data show CDR1 as SEHNR and CDR2 as FQNEAQ (reference sequence). CDR3 length equals 17 residues. Trimming cost V 5 bases and J 4 bases; bases outside gene matches: 12. The CDR3 coding sequence is TGTGCCAGCAGCCGAACCCGGGGGGGACTAGGCACCGGGGAGCTGTTTTTT. Protein sequence: CASSRTRGGLGTGELFF.

J is TRBJ2-1 and V is TRBV7-8; 8 nucleotides line up with TRBD2. Germline V gene data show CDR1 as SGHVS and CDR2 as FQNEAQ. The CDR3 is 16 residues long. J lost 4 bases, V lost 5 bases, and 10 bases had no gene match. CDR3 in DNA: TGTGCCAGCAGCATCTGGGGTAGCGGGGAATACAATGAGCAGTTCTTC. As protein: CASSIWGSGEYNEQFF.

This clone appeared once. This sequence joins TRBV7-9 and TRBJ2-1; D is uncertain. Germline V gene data show CDR1 as SEHNR and CDR2 as FQNEAQ (reference sequence). CDR3 length: 15 residues. The germline V and J ends were trimmed by 2 bases and 0 bases, with 8 bases remaining between them. The CDR3 nucleotides are TGTGCCAGCAGCTTAATTCTTAGCTCCTACAATGAGCAGTTCTTC. Translating gives CASSLILSSYNEQFF.

The chain joins TRBV5-6 to TRBJ1-5; D is uncertain. Trimming pared 0 bases from V and 0 bases from J, leaving 4 bases between. The CDR3 consists of 14 residues. Looked up from germline, CDR1 is SGHDT and CDR2 is YYEEEE. The CDR3 protein is CASSLGASNQPQHF. The CDR3 DNA reads TGTGCCAGCAGCTTGGGGGCTAGCAATCAGCCCCAGCATTTT.

The chain couples TRBV15 to TRBJ2-7; a weak D match, TRBD2 (6 bases). This CDR3 has 16 amino acids. V lost 0 bases and J lost 3, with 15 bases in between. In germline, CDR1 is LNHNV, CDR2 YYDKDF (reference sequence). CDR3 residues: CATSRDRPTRGYEQYF. Written as DNA, the CDR3 is TGTGCCACCAGCAGAGATCGTCCGACTAGAGGCTACGAGCAGTACTTC.

This chain connects TRBV7-3 to TRBJ2-1, with D possibly being TRBD1 or TRBD2 (5 bases each). The CDR3 spans 15 residues. V lost 2 bases and J 5 bases, leaving 13 bases between the germline ends. CDR1 and CDR2 from the germline V gene are SGHTA and FQGTGA. DNA of the CDR3: TGTGCCAGCAGCTTAGATGGGACGCCAAACAATGAGCAGTTCTTC. As protein: CASSLDGTPNNEQFF.

This clone was seen only once. This rearrangement joins TRBV13 to TRBJ2-3; TRBD1 might be the D (6 bases). Trimming took 4 bases from V and 4 from J, leaving 9 bases between them. Germline V gene data show CDR1 as PRHDT and CDR2 as FYEKMQ (reference sequence). The CDR3 totals 13 residues. CDR3 sequence (DNA): TGTGCCAGCAGCTATCAGGGGCCAGATACGCAGTATTTT. Translating gives CASSYQGPDTQYF.

This clone was observed a handful of times. CDR3 sequence (DNA): TGTGCCAGCAGCACGAGGTTAGCGGTTCTACAAGAGACCCAGTACTTC. It encodes CASSTRLAVLQETQYF. The gene calls are TRBV11-2 and TRBJ2-5; a weak D match, TRBD2 (6 bases). The CDR3 runs to 16 residues. Trimming shortened V by 5 bases and J by 2 bases, and 18 bases separated the two germline ends. Germline lookup yields CDR1 SGHAT and CDR2 FQNNGV. Complete variable domain (other parts from reference TRBV11-2 and TRBJ2-5): EAGVAQSPRYKIIEKRQSVAFWCNPISGHATLYWYQQILGQGPKLLIQFQNNGVVDDSQLPKDRFSAERLKGVDSTLKIQPAKLEDSAVYLCASSTRLAVLQETQYFGPGTRLLVL.

This clone was found a few times. This chain uses TRBV9 with TRBJ2-7; TRBD2 aligns across 8 bases. CDR1 and CDR2 from the germline V gene are SGDLS and YYNGEE. This CDR3 spans 15 amino acids. V lost 0 bases and J lost 6; bases outside the gene matches: 8. The CDR3 region is CASSVEVAGTGEQYF. The CDR3 coding sequence is TGTGCCAGCAGCGTAGAAGTAGCGGGAACAGGCGAGCAGTACTTC.

The rearrangement joins TRBV7-8 to TRBJ1-5; 7 bases match TRBD1. CDR3 length: 15 amino acids. Germline CDR1 SGHVS, CDR2 FQNEAQ. Germline trimming cut 0 bases from V and 3 bases from J; bases unmatched to any gene: 2. The CDR3 sequence: CASSLAGQNNQPQHF. The DNA of the CDR3 is TGTGCCAGCAGCTTAGCGGGACAGAACAATCAGCCCCAGCATTTT.

This chain links TRBV13 with TRBJ2-7; 11 positions agree with TRBD2. Trimming cost V 3 bases and J 2 bases; bases outside gene matches: 6. Germline CDR1 reads PRHDT; CDR2 reads FYEKMQ (reference sequence). The CDR3 totals 16 residues. CDR3 in amino acids: CASSFYTSGGTYEQYF. CDR3 sequence (DNA): TGTGCCAGCAGCTTCTATACTAGCGGGGGTACCTACGAGCAGTACTTC.

The genes are TRBV18 and TRBJ2-1, with D perhaps being TRBD1 or TRBD2 (5 bases each). Per germline, CDR1 KGHSH and CDR2 LQKENI. CDR3 length: 14 amino acids. Trimming took off 1 base at V and 3 bases at J, with 7 bases between the two ends. The CDR3 DNA is TGTGCCAGCTCACCACGGGACCACTACAATGAGCAGTTCTTC. As protein: CASSPRDHYNEQFF.

V is TRBV30 and J is TRBJ2-1; no definite D call. Trimming took off 4 bases at V and 3 bases at J, with 7 bases between the two ends. Looked up from germline, CDR1 is GTSNPN and CDR2 is SVGIG (reference sequence). This CDR3 is 12 amino acids long. CDR3 loop: CAWTSYYNEQFF. The CDR3 coding sequence is TGTGCCTGGACCTCATACTACAATGAGCAGTTCTTC. Combining the CDR3 with reference TRBV30 and TRBJ2-1 gives the whole variable domain SQTIHQWPATLVQPVGSPLSLECTVEGTSNPNLYWYRQAAGRGLQLLFYSVGIGQISSEVPQNLSASRPQDRQFILSSKKLLLSDSGFYLCAWTSYYNEQFFGPGTRLTVL.

The chain uses TRBV7-3 and TRBJ2-3, with D hard to call. This CDR3 region has 15 residues. The germline V and J ends were trimmed by 5 bases and 1 base, with 13 bases remaining between them. Germline V gene data show CDR1 as SGHTA and CDR2 as FQGTGA. For the CDR3, the DNA is TGTGCCAGCAGCCCGCACCAGTGGGGCACAGATACGCAGTATTTT. Residues: CASSPHQWGTDTQYF.

CDR3 sequence reads: CSGGHNAEQYF. The DNA for the CDR3 is TGCAGTGGGGGGCATAATGCCGAGCAGTACTTC. This chain uses TRBV20-1 with TRBJ2-7; D is possibly TRBD1 (6 bases). The CDR3 has 11 amino acids. Germline loops: CDR1 DFQATT, CDR2 SNEGSKA (reference sequence). Trimming removed 7 bases at V and 6 bases at J, with 13 bases between.

The chain is built from TRBV11-2 and TRBJ2-5; D is uncertain. Trimming cost V 5 bases and J 7 bases, with 14 bases left between them. The CDR3 consists of 13 residues. Germline V gene lookup returns CDR1 SGHAT and CDR2 FQNNGV. The CDR3 reads CASSQDPEGTQYF. The CDR3 region has the DNA TGTGCCAGCAGCCAGGACCCTGAAGGGACCCAGTACTTC.

The chain is built from TRBV29-1 and TRBJ2-2, with D hard to call. Germline V gene sequence: CDR1 SQVTM, CDR2 ANQGSEA. This CDR3 contains 14 residues. V dropped 4 bases and J dropped 2 bases, with 11 bases sitting between them. The CDR3 sequence: CSVAGSANTGELFF. The CDR3 region has the DNA TGCAGCGTTGCGGGTTCGGCCAACACCGGGGAGCTGTTTTTT.

Comment on this clone: Other DNA variants within this sample encode the same CDR3. V and J are TRBV6-4 and TRBJ2-3; TRBD1 agrees at 10 bases. CDR1 is MRHNA, CDR2 SNTAGT, per germline. After removal of 3 bases from V and 1 base from J, the junction contained 7 bases not matched to a gene. This CDR3 is built from 17 residues. The CDR3, as DNA: TGTGCCAGCAGTGAACCGGCGGGGACAGGGGGCACAGATACGCAGTATTTT. Its translation: CASSEPAGTGGTDTQYF.

The V gene is TRBV27, the J gene TRBJ2-3; tentatively, D is TRBD2 (6 bases). The CDR3 has 18 amino acids. Germline V gene sequence: CDR1 MNHEY, CDR2 SMNVEV (reference sequence). Trimming cost V 2 bases and J 0 bases, with 18 bases left between them. This CDR3 is CASSLAVRVSGSTDTQYF. CDR3 in DNA: TGTGCCAGCAGTTTAGCGGTTAGGGTTAGCGGTAGCACAGATACGCAGTATTTT.

The sample holds a few counts of this clone. The J gene is TRBJ2-7, the V gene TRBV5-1; the D is unclear. Trimming took 1 base from V and 0 from J, leaving 8 bases between them. CDR1 and CDR2 (germline): SGHRS, YFSETQ. There are 14 residues in the CDR3. CDR3 sequence: CASSLSQSSYEQYF. The CDR3 nucleotides are TGCGCCAGCAGCTTGAGTCAGAGCTCCTACGAGCAGTACTTC.